Shown below are 15 T cell receptor beta chains from a single sample sequenced in a study of OX40 agonist ivuxolimab in advanced cancers. Method: immunoSEQ multiplex PCR; TCRdb's copy keeps in-frame clones and lacks some. Among roughly 50,000 clones listed, more than 75% were seen once. Sequenced here: CD4+ or CD8+ T cells sorted from blood, sampled in a trial of the OX40 agonist ivuxolimab. These TCRs come from an adult with an advanced solid tumor such as melanoma, head and neck, liver or kidney cancer.

This chain links TRBV6-5 with TRBJ2-1, with no clear D. The V gene lost 11 bases and the J gene lost 14 bases, with 10 bases spanning the gap. CDR3 length: 8 residues. The germline V gene has CDR1 MNHEY and CDR2 SVGAGI. DNA of the CDR3: TGTGCCGCAGGAGATAAGTTCTTC. Its translation is CAAGDKFF.

This chain uses TRBV7-3 with TRBJ2-7; no clear D. The CDR3 spans 14 residues. The germline V gene encodes CDR1 SGHTA and CDR2 FQGTGA. V shed 0 bases and J shed 0 bases, with 6 bases lying between them. CDR3 sequence reads: CASSLTPGSYEQYF. For the CDR3, the DNA is TGTGCCAGCAGCTTAACCCCTGGCTCCTACGAGCAGTACTTC.

This chain links TRBV6-1 with TRBJ1-5; D might be TRBD1 (5 bases). The V gene lost 6 bases and the J gene lost 7 bases, with 13 bases spanning the gap. Germline CDR1 reads MNHNS; CDR2 reads SASEGT. The CDR3 has 13 residues. The CDR3 nucleotides read TGTGCCAGCAGCTCAGGGCTCGGGCAGCCCCAGCATTTT. Translating gives CASSSGLGQPQHF.

V is TRBV7-2 and J is TRBJ1-2; maybe TRBD1 (5 bases). This CDR3 has 15 residues. V lost 4 bases, J lost 4 bases, and 16 bases lay in between. Germline V gene sequence: CDR1 SGHTA, CDR2 FQGNSA. The CDR3 is CASSSTGGGIYGYTF. CDR3 DNA: TGTGCCAGCAGCTCGACTGGGGGGGGAATCTATGGCTACACCTTC.

V is TRBV5-8 and J is TRBJ2-1; D not resolved. Germline values: CDR1 SGHTS, CDR2 YDEGEE. The CDR3 contains 12 residues. V gave up 2 bases and J gave up 4 bases, with 4 bases separating them. The CDR3 bases are TGTGCCAGCAGCTTCGATTACAATGAGCAGTTCTTC. It translates to CASSFDYNEQFF.

The chain couples TRBV4-3 to TRBJ2-7, with D unresolved. V was cut by 4 bases and J by 3 bases, with 16 bases left in between. From germline, CDR1 is LGHNA and CDR2 YSLEER. The CDR3 is made up of 15 amino acids. The CDR3 DNA is TGCGCCAGCAGCCGACAAGTCCCGCCGGGCTACGAGCAGTACTTC. This sequence encodes CASSRQVPPGYEQYF.

The V and J genes are TRBV2 and TRBJ1-1; the D gene is possibly TRBD1 (6 bases). Trimming took off 7 bases at V and 5 bases at J, with 17 bases between the two ends. CDR1 and CDR2 (germline): SNHLY, FYNNEI. The CDR3 contains 14 residues. The CDR3 here is CASTQKGGNTEAFF. Here the CDR3 DNA reads TGTGCCAGCACTCAAAAGGGGGGGAATACTGAAGCTTTCTTT.

The chain joins TRBV28 to TRBJ2-2, with D tentatively TRBD1 (6 bases). V lost 3 bases and J 4 bases, leaving 15 bases between the germline ends. The germline V gene encodes CDR1 MDHEN and CDR2 SYDVKM. The CDR3 is 16 residues long. The CDR3 is CASSFSGTRGTGELFF. The CDR3 coding sequence is TGTGCCAGCAGTTTTTCCGGGACCAGGGGCACCGGGGAGCTGTTTTTT.

The rearrangement links TRBV5-1 to TRBJ1-3; 9 positions match TRBD1. The germline V gene encodes CDR1 SGHRS and CDR2 YFSETQ. Germline trimming cut 4 bases from V and 4 bases from J; bases unmatched to any gene: 3. The CDR3 length is 14 residues. CDR3 in amino acids: CASSPGQGGNTIYF. CDR3 nucleotides: TGCGCCAGCAGCCCAGGACAGGGGGGAAACACCATATATTTT.

The chain links TRBV5-1 to TRBJ2-5; D call uncertain. Between the trimmed V and J ends, which lost 1 base and 0 bases, there was a span of 10 bases. Germline CDR1 SGHRS, CDR2 YFSETQ. The CDR3 loop spans 15 amino acids. CDR3 amino acids: CASSLIGSYQETQYF. The DNA of the CDR3 is TGCGCCAGCAGCTTGATAGGATCGTACCAAGAGACCCAGTACTTC.

The chain employs TRBV6-1 and TRBJ1-1; D is unresolved. Trimming pared 4 bases from V and 5 bases from J, leaving 11 bases between. Germline V lookup: CDR1 MNHNS, CDR2 SASEGT. The CDR3 is 13 amino acids. The CDR3 reads CASSAIPRTEAFF. The CDR3, as DNA: TGTGCCAGCAGTGCAATCCCGCGGACTGAAGCTTTCTTT.

The chain joins TRBV10-2 to TRBJ2-1, with 12 bases fitting TRBD2. Germline V lookup: CDR1 WSHSY, CDR2 SAAADI. The V and J ends lost 8 bases and 10 bases, in that order; junction bases with no gene match: 18. The CDR3 length is 17 residues. In nucleotides, the CDR3 is TGCGCCAGCCTATCCTTCAATGAGAGACTAGCGGGAGAGGAGCAGTTCTTC. As protein: CASLSFNERLAGEEQFF.

The gene calls are TRBV5-6 and TRBJ1-2; D might be TRBD1 (5 bases). Germline values: CDR1 SGHDT, CDR2 YYEEEE. V was pared by 1 base and J by 8 bases, with 9 bases between. The CDR3 covers 12 residues. CDR3 loop: CASSLRTMGYTF. The CDR3 DNA reads as TGTGCCAGCAGCTTGAGGACAATGGGCTACACCTTC.

This sequence joins TRBV5-4 and TRBJ2-5; TRBD1 matches at 11 bases. The trim removed 4 bases at V and 4 bases at J, leaving 3 bases unmatched. There are 14 residues in the CDR3. Germline V CDR1 and CDR2: SGHNT, YYREEE (reference sequence). The CDR3 DNA reads TGTGCCAGCAGCCGGGACAGGGGGGGAGAGACCCAGTACTTC. This translates into CASSRDRGGETQYF.

This chain connects TRBV4-2 to TRBJ1-2; 7 nucleotides agree with TRBD1. Germline CDR1 LGHNA, CDR2 YNFKEQ. The CDR3 runs to 15 residues. V dropped 1 base and J dropped 0; count of bases not matched to a gene: 2. The CDR3: CASSQGQGANYGYTF. CDR3 in DNA: TGTGCCAGCAGCCAAGGACAGGGAGCTAACTATGGCTACACCTTC.